This is a list of T cell receptor beta chains from one sample in a study of multiple sclerosis patients with progressive multifocal leukoencephalopathy. Generated by immunoSEQ multiplex PCR, the TCRdb table keeps only in-frame clones and is missing some. The sample shows some 31,000 clones, approximately 89% of them seen only once. Material: PBMCs. The receptor source for this set is a human donor with multiple sclerosis. Both conserved end residues are trimmed from each CDR3.

>TRBV7-8
ASSGRDPLYQPQH
>TRBV10-3
AISQSEGGLEETQY
>TRBV21-1
ASSPYDGVATDTQY
>TRBV11-3
ASSPGTGSYEQY
>TRBV5-6
ASSLFRGWNEQF
>TRBV9
ASSVDTFGTLLNTIY
>TRBV28
ASRTRVLRGYGYT
>TRBV6-5
ASSEGGYGYT
>TRBV10-3
AISEMALSYNEQF
>TRBV28
ASSPDRGFTYTQY
>TRBV19
ASSIGSGSVPYEQY
>TRBV4-1
ASSQARLAGYTGGELF
>TRBV7-9
ASSLGEPYSNQPQH
>TRBV11-2
ASSWNTGGSYGYT
>TRBV11-2
ASSLDGGYTGELF
>TRBV5-1
ASSLSQNTEAF
>TRBV16
ASSQSGGNGYT
>TRBV7-2
ASSAGGGEYGGYT
>TRBV6-5
ASSPSGTRSGEQY
>TRBV7-9
ASSSGLADSYNEQF
>TRBV25-1
ASSEWGTGGETQY
>TRBV29-1
SAASSEQDYGYT
>TRBV7-8
ASSSGAGGPYNEQF
>TRBV18
ASSPPGGTEAF
>TRBV12-5
ASGLESSGWGDTQY
>TRBV10-3
AISNPYEQY
>TRBV10-3
AAGTGYSNQPQH
>TRBV29-1
SVVGVRDGISDTQY
>TRBV9
ASSASSGTNTEAF
>TRBV6-1
ASSAFPGGAGGNTIY
>TRBV5-6
ASSLGAYGAGGYT
>TRBV7-8
ASSRTGGGELF
>TRBV11-2
ASSYGQGTRAF
>TRBV7-8
ASRTPSGSHNEQF
>TRBV7-9
ASSPPGRGRDNEQF
>TRBV18
ASSYQETQY
>TRBV4-3
ASSQGRDREGYEQY
>TRBV6-6
ASSDPRTMSTEQF
>TRBV7-9
ASSPLSFYEQY
>TRBV27
ASSLPGGLTRPSNEQF
>TRBV7-2
ASSLAGPQPQH
>TRBV6-5
ASSYSVAGAYNEQF
>TRBV25-1
ASSEWRATNEKLF
>TRBV4-2
ASSQNPGRSNEKLF
>TRBV19
ASRAPGQGSQPQH
>TRBV6-6
ASSYTLSTTQY